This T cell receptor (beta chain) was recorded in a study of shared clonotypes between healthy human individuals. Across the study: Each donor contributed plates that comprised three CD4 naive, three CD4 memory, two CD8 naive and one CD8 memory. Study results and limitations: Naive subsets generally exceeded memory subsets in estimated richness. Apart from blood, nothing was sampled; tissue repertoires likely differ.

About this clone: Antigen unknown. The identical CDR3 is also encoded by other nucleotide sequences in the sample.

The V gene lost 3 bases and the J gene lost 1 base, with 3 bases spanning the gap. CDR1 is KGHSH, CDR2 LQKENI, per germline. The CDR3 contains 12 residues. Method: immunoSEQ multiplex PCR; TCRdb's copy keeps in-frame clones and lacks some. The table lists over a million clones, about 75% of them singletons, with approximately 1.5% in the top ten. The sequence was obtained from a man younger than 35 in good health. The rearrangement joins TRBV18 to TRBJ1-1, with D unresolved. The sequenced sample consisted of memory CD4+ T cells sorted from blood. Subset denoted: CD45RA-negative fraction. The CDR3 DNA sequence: TGTGCCAGCTCACCGGAGAACACTGAAGCTTTCTTT. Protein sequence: CASSPENTEAFF.